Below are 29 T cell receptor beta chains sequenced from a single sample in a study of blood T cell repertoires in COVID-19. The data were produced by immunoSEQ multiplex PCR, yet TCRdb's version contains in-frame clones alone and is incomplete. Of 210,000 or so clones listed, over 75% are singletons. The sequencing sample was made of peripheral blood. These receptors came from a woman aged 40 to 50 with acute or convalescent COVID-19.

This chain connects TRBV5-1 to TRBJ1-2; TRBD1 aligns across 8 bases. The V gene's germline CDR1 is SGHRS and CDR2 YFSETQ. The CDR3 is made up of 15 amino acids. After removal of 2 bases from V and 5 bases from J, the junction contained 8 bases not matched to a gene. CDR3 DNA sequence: TGCGCCAGCAGCTTTAATGGACAGGGATCTTATGGCTACACCTTC. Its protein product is CASSFNGQGSYGYTF. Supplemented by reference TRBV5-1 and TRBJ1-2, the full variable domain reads KAGVTQTPRYLIKTRGQQVTLSCSPISGHRSVSWYQQTPGQGLQFLFEYFSETQRNKGNFPGRFSGRQFSNSRSEMNVSTLELGDSALYLCASSFNGQGSYGYTFGSGTRLTVV.

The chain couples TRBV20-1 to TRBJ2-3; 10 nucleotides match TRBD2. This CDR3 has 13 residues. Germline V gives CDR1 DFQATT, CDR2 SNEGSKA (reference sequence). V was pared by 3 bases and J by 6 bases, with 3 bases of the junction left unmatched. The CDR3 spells CSASSGGMDTQYF. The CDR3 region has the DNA TGCAGTGCTAGTAGCGGGGGGATGGATACGCAGTATTTT.

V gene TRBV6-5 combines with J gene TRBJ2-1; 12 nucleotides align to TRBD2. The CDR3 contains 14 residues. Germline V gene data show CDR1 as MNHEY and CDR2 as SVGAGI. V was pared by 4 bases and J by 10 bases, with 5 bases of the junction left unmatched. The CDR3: CASSSTSGGLEQFF. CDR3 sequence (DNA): TGTGCCAGCAGTTCGACTAGCGGGGGTTTGGAGCAGTTCTTC.

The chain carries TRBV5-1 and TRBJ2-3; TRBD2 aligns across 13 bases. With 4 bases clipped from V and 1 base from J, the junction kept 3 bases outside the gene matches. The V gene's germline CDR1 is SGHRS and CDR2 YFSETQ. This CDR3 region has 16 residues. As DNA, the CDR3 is TGCGCCAGCAGCGAAGGGACTAGCGGGGGCACAGATACGCAGTATTTT. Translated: CASSEGTSGGTDTQYF. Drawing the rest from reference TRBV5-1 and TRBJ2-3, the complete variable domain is KAGVTQTPRYLIKTRGQQVTLSCSPISGHRSVSWYQQTPGQGLQFLFEYFSETQRNKGNFPGRFSGRQFSNSRSEMNVSTLELGDSALYLCASSEGTSGGTDTQYFGPGTRLTVL.

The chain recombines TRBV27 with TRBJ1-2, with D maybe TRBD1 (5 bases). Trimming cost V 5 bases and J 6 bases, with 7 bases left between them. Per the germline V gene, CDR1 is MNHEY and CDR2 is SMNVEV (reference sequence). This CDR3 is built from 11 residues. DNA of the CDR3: TGTGCCAGCAGTGGCAGGGATGGCTACACCTTC. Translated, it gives CASSGRDGYTF.

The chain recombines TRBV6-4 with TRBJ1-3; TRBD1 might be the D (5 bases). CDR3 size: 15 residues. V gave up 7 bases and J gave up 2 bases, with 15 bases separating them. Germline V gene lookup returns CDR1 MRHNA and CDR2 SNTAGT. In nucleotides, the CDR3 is TGTGCCAGCAAGAAACCACGGGGGACTGGAAACACCATATATTTT. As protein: CASKKPRGTGNTIYF.

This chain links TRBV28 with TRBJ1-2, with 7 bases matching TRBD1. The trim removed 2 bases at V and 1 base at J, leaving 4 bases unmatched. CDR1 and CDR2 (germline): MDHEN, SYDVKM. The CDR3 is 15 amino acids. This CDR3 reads CASSLPQGGNYGYTF. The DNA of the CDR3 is TGTGCCAGCAGTTTACCGCAGGGGGGTAACTATGGCTACACCTTC.

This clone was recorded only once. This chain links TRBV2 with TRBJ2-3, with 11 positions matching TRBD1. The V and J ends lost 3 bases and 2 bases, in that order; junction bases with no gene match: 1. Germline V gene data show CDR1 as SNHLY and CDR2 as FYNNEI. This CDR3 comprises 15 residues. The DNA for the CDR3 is TGTGCCAGCAGTGAGGGACAGGGGGTCACAGATACGCAGTATTTT. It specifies CASSEGQGVTDTQYF.

The chain's CDR3 is CSSHTGDRWNGYTF. The CDR3, as DNA: TGCAGCTCCCACACTGGGGACAGGTGGAATGGCTACACCTTC. This chain connects TRBV29-1 to TRBJ1-2, with 8 bases identical to TRBD1. Germline V gene data show CDR1 as SQVTM and CDR2 as ANQGSEA. Trimming removed 8 bases from V and 6 bases from J; junction bases left unmatched: 14. The CDR3 contains 14 residues.

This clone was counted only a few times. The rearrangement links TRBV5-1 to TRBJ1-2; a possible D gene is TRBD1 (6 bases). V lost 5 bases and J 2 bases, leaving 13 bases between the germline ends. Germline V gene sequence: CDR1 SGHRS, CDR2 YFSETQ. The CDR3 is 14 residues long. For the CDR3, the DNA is TGCGCCAGCAGACCCGGACAGACAAACTATGGCTACACCTTC. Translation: CASRPGQTNYGYTF.

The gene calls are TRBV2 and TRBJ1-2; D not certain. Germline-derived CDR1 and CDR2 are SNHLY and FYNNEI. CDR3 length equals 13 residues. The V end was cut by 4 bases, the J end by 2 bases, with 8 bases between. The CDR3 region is CASSGHLNYGYTF. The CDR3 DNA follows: TGTGCCAGCAGTGGACACTTGAACTATGGCTACACCTTC. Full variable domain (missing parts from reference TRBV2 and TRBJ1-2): EPEVTQTPSHQVTQMGQEVILRCVPISNHLYFYWYRQILGQKVEFLVSFYNNEISEKSEIFDDQFSVERPDGSNFTLKIRSTKLEDSAMYFCASSGHLNYGYTFGSGTRLTVV.

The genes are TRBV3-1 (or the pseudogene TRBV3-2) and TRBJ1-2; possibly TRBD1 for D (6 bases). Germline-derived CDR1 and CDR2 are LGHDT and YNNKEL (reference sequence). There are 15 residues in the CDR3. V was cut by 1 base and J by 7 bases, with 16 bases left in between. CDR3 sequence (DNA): TGTGCCAGCAGCCAAGTGACAACAGGGAATAGTGGCTACACCTTC. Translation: CASSQVTTGNSGYTF.

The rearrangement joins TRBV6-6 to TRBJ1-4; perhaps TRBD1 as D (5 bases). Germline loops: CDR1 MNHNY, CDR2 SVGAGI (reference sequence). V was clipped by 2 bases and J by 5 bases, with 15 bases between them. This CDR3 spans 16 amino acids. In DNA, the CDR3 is TGTGCCAGCAGTTACCCTAATGGGGCAAGGAATGAAAAACTGTTTTTT. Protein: CASSYPNGARNEKLFF.

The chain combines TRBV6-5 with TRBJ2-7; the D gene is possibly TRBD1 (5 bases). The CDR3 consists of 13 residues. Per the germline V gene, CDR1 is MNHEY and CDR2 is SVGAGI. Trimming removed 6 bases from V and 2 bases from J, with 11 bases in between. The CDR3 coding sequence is TGTGCCAGCAGCCGCGACAGAGCCTACGAGCAGTACGTC. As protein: CASSRDRAYEQYV.

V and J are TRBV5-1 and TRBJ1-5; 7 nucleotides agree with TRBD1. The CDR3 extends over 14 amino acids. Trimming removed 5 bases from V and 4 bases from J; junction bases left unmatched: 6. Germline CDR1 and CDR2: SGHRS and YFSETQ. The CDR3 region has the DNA TGCGCCAGCAGTCAATCGACAGGGAATCAGCCCCAGCATTTT. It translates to CASSQSTGNQPQHF.

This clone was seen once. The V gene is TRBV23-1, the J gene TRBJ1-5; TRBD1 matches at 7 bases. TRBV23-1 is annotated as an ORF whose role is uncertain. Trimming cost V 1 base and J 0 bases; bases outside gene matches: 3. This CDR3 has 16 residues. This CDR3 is CASSQCRGSSNQPQHF. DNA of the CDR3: TGCGCCAGCAGTCAATGCAGGGGGAGTAGCAATCAGCCCCAGCATTTT.

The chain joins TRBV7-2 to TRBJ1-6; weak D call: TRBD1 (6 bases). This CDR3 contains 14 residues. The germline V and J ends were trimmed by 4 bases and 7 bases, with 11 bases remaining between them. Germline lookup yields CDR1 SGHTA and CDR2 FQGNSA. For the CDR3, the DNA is TGTGCCAGCAGCTCTCAGGGGTGGAATTCACCCCTCCACTTT. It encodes CASSSQGWNSPLHF.

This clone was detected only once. CDR3 loop: CASSADRGPGNTIYF. The CDR3 DNA reads TGTGCCAGTAGTGCCGACAGGGGGCCTGGAAACACCATATATTTT. The chain employs TRBV19 and TRBJ1-3, with TRBD1 matching over 10 bases. J lost 2 bases, V lost 5 bases, and 3 bases had no gene match. The CDR3 runs 15 residues. CDR1 and CDR2 from the germline V gene are LNHDA and SQIVND (reference sequence).

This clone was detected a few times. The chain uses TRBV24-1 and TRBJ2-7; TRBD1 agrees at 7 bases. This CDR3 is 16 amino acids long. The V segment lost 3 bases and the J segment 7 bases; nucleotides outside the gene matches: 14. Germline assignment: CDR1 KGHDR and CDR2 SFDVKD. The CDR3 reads CATSDRDRDRVWEQYV. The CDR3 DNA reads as TGTGCCACCAGTGATCGCGACAGAGACAGGGTGTGGGAGCAGTACGTC.

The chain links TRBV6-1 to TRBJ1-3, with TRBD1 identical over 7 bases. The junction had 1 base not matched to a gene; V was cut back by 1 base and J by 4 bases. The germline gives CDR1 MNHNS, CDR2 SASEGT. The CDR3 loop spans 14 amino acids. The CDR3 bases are TGTGCCAGCAGTGAAGGGACAGGAGGAAACACCATATATTTT. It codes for CASSEGTGGNTIYF.

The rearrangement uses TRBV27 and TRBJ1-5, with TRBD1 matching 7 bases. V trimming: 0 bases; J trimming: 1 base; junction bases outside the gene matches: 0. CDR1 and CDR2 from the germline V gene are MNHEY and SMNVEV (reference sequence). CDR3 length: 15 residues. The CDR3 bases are TGTGCCAGCAGTTTATCGACAGGGAGCAATCAGCCCCAGCATTTT. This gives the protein CASSLSTGSNQPQHF.

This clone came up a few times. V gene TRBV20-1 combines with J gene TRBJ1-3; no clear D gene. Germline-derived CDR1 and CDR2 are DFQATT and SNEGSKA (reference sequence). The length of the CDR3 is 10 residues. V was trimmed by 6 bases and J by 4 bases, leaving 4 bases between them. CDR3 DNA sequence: TGCAGTGCGCAGGGAAACACCATATATTTT. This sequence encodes CSAQGNTIYF.

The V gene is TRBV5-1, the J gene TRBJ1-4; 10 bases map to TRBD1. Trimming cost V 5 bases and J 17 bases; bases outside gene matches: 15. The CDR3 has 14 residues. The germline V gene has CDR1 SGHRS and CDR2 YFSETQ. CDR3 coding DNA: TGCGCCAGCAGTACGACGGGACAGGGGCTCCCAGTTTTTTTT. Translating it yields CASSTTGQGLPVFF.

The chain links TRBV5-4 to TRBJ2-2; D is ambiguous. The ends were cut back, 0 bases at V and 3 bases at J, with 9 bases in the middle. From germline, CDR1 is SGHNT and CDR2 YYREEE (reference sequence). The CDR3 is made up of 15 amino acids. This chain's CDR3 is CASSLVGSYTGELFF. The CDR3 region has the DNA TGTGCCAGCAGCTTGGTGGGCAGTTACACCGGGGAGCTGTTTTTT.

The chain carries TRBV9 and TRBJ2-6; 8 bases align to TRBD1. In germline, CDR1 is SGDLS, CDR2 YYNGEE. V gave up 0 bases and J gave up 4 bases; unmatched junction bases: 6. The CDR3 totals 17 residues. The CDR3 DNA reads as TGTGCCAGCAGCGTAGCAGCAGGGGGCCTGGGGGCCAACGTCCTGACTTTC. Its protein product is CASSVAAGGLGANVLTF.

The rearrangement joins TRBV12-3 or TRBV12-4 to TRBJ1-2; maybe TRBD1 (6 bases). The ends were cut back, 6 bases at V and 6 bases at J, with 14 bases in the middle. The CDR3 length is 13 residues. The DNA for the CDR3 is TGTGCCAGCAGAATAGAGGGGGTCCATGGCTACACCTTC. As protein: CASRIEGVHGYTF.

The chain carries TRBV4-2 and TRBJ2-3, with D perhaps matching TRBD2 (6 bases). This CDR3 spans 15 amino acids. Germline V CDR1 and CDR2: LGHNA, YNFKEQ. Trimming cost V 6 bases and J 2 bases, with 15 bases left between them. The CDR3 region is CASRPRRGSTDTQYF. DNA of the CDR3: TGTGCCAGCAGACCACGGAGGGGCTCCACAGATACGCAGTATTTT.

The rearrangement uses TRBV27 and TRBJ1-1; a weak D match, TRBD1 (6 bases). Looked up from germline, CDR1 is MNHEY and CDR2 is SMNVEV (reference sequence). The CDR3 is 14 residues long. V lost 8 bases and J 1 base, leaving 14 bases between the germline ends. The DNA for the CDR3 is TGTGCCAGCGCAGCCGGGGGGCAGAACACTGAAGCTTTCTTT. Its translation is CASAAGGQNTEAFF.

The DNA of the CDR3 is TGTGCCATCAGTGATCCAGGGGTATGGACCGAGCAGTACGTC. It specifies CAISDPGVWTEQYV. V gene TRBV10-3 combines with J gene TRBJ2-7, with D perhaps TRBD1 (6 bases). The CDR3 is made up of 14 amino acids. Germline V lookup: CDR1 ENHRY, CDR2 SYGVKD. V shed 3 bases and J shed 6 bases, with 15 bases lying between them.